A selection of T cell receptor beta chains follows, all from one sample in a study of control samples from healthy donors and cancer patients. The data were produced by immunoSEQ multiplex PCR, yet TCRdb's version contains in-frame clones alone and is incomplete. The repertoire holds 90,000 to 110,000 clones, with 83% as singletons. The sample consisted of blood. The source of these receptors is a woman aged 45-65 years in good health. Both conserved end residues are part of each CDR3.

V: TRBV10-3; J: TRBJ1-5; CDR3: CAISVGGFNQPQHF
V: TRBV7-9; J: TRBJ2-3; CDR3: CASSLWGQAQDTQYF
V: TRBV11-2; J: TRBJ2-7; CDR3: CASSLAAAGGYEQYF
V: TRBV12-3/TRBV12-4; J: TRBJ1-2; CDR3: CASLDNTYGYTF
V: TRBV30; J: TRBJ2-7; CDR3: CAWQTGAEQYF
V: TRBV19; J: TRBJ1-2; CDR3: CASSIPGTVYGYTF
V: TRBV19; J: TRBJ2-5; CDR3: CASSRDSQETQYF
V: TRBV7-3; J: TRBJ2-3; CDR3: CASSSDLYTDTQYF
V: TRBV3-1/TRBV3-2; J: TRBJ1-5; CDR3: CASSQGNQPQHF
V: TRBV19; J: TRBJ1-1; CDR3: CASSVGTSLEAFF
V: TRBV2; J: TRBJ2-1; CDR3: CASSVRGGVANEQFF
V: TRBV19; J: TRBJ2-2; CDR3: CASSTITGELFF
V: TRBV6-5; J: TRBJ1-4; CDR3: CASSYSGPATNEKLFF
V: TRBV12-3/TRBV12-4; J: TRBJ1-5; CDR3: CASSLSSVQPQHF
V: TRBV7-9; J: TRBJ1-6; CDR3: CASSFGNSPLHF
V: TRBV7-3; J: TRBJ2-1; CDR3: CASSPRIGQINEQFF
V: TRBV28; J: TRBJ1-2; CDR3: CASSSDYLRNKGDYTF
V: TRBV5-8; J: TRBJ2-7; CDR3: CASSCPGQGLYEQYF
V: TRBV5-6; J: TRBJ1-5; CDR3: CASSSAGEQPQHF
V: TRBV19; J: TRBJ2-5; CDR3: CASSIITDQETQYF
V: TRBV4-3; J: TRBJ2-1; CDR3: CASSQMGGDEQFF
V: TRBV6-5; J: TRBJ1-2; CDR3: CASSLDSLSGYTF
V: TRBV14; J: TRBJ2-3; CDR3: CASSRTGGTDTQYF
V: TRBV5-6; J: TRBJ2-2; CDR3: CASSFSGNTGELFF
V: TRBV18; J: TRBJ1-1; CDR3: CASSLNRDRGMGTEAFF
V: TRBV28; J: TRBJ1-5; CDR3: CASSFFSGGQPQHF
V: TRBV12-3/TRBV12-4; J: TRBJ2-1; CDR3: CASSPLGVSPFF
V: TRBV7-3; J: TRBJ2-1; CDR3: CASSLTGGLDLNNEQFF
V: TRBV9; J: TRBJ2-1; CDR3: CASSDRGASYNEQFF
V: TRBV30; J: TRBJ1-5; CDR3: CAWSPGPLANQPQHF
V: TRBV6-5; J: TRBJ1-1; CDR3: CASSLQGGAEAFF
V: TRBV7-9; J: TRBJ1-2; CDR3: CASSHRGGNGYTF
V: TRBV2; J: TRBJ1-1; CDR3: CASSEYRDAEAFF
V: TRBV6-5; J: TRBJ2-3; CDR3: CASRPPGQGADTQYF
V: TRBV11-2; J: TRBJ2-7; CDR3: CASSLELAGFSYEQYF
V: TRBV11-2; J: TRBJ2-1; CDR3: CASSLEGTSIYNEQFF
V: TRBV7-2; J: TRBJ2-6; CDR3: CASSLRIHGANVLTF
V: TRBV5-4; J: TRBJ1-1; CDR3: CASEFLGTEAFF
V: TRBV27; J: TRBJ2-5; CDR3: CAGSLWDGTQETQYF
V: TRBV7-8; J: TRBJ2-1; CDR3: CASSLALIGSLLTYNEQFF
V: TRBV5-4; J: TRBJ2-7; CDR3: CASSLGQSSEQYF
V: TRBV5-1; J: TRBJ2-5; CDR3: CASKGETETQYF
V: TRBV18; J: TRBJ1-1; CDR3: CASSRLGLQNTEAFF
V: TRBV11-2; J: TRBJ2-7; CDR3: CASSPLGLAGGLQYF
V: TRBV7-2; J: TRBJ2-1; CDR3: CASSPPGQGYNEQFF
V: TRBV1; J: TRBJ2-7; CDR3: CTSRPRLMGELGYEQYF
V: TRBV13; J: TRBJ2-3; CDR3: CASSLTRATDTQYF
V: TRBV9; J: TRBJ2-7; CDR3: CASSVAGTDYEQYF
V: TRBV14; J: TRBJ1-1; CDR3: CASSLAWREAFF